This T cell receptor (beta chain) is from a study of T cells in Graves' hyperthyroidism and ophthalmopathy. Study-level results: It was a median approximately six months before onset that the model predicted ophthalmopathy.

Orbital computed tomography, thyroid ultrasound, serum thyroxine and TRAb, and clinical symptoms together informed the diagnoses. The PBMCs were taken from 10 ml of fresh peripheral blood. What was amplified from RNA transcripts were TCR beta CDR3 regions. A set of HTBI primers served as the primers for a first-round RT-PCR of the TCR CDR3. TCRdb re-derived calls from the multiplex PCR reads in MiXCR, one entry per CDR3 protein. This table has 600,000 or so distinct CDR3 sequences, 11% to 15% appearing once. In its sample, this clonotype was seen many times. Its antigen is unidentified. Germline loops: CDR1 SNHLY, CDR2 FYNNEI. J lost 7 bases, V lost 10 bases, and 13 bases had no gene match. CDR3 length: 15 residues.

The receptor was isolated from a woman aged 18-30 years with Graves' ophthalmopathy. This sequence joins TRBV2 and TRBJ1-6, with 7 bases lining up with TRBD1. Input material: blood. The DNA for the CDR3 is TGTGCCACGAAAGGACAGGCGGTGTCGAATTCACCCCTCCACTTT. Translated: CATKGQAVSNSPLHF.